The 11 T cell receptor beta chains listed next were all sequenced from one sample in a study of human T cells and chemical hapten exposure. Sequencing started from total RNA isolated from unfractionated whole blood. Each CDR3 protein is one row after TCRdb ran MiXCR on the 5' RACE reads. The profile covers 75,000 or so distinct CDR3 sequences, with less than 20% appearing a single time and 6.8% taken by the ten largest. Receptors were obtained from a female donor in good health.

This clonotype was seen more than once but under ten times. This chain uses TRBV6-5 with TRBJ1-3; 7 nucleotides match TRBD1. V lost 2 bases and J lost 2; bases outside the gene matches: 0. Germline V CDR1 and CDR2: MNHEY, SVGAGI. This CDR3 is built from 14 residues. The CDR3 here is CASSYGQAGNTIYF. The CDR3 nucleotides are TGTGCCAGCAGTTACGGACAGGCTGGAAACACCATATATTTT.

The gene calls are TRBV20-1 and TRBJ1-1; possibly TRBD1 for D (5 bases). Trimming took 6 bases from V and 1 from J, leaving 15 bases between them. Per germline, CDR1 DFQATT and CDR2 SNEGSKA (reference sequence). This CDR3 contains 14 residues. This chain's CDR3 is CSAFAGRGNTEAFF. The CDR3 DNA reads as TGCAGTGCCTTCGCAGGGAGGGGGAACACTGAAGCTTTCTTT.

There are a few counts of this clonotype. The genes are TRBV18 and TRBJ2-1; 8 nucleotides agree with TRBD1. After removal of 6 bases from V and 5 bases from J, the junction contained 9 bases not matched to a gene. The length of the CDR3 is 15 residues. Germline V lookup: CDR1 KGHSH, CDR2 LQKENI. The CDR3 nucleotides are TGTGCCAGCTCTTCTGGACAGGGCCCTAACAATGAGCAGTTCTTC. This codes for CASSSGQGPNNEQFF.

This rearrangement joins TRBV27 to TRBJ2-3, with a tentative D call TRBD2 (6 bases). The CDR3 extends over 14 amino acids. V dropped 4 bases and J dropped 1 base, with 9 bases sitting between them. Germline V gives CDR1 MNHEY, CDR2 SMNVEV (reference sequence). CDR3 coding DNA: TGTGCCAGCAGTTACGCGGGACGCACAGATACGCAGTATTTT. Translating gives CASSYAGRTDTQYF.

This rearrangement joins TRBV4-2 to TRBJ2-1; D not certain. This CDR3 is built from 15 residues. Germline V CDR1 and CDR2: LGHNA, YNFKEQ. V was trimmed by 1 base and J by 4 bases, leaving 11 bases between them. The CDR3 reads CASSQALFEYNEQFF. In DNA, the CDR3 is TGTGCCAGCAGCCAAGCGTTATTTGAGTACAATGAGCAGTTCTTC.

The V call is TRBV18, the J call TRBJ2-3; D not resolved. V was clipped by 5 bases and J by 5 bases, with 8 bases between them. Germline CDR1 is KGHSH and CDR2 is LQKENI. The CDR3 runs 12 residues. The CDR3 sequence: CASSSQQDTQYF. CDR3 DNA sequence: TGTGCCAGCTCATCACAGCAAGATACGCAGTATTTT.

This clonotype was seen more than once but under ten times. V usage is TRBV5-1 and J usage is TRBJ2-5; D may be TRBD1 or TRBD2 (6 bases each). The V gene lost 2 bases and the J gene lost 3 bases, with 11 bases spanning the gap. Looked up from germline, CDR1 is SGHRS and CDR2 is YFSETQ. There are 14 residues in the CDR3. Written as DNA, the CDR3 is TGCGCCAGCAGCTTATCGGGGGCGGAAGAGACCCAGTACTTC. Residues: CASSLSGAEETQYF. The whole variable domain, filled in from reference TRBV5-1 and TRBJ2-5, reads KAGVTQTPRYLIKTRGQQVTLSCSPISGHRSVSWYQQTPGQGLQFLFEYFSETQRNKGNFPGRFSGRQFSNSRSEMNVSTLELGDSALYLCASSLSGAEETQYFGPGTRLLVL.

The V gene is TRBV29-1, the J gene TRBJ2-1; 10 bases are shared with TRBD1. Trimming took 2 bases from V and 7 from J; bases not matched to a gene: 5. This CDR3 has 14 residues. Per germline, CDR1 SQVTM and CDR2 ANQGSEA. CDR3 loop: CSVERGTGVNEQFF. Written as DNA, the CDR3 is TGCAGCGTTGAAAGAGGGACAGGGGTGAATGAGCAGTTCTTC.

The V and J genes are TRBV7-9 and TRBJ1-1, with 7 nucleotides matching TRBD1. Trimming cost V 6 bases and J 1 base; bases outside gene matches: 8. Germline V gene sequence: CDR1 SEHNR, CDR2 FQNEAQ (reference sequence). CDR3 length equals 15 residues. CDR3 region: CASSPGQEKNTEAFF. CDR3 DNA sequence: TGTGCCAGCAGTCCCGGACAGGAAAAGAACACTGAAGCTTTCTTT.

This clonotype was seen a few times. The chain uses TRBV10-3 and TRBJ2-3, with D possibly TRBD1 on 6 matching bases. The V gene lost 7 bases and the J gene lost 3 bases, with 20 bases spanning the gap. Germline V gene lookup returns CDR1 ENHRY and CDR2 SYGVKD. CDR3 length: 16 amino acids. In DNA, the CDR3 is TGTGCCATCAAAAGGCGCCCGGACAGCTTAACAGATACGCAGTATTTT. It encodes CAIKRRPDSLTDTQYF.

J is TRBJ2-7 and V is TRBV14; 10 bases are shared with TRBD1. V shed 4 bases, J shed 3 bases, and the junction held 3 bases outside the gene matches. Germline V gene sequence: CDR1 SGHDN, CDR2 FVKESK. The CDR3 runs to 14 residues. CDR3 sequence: CASSPGQGIYEQYF. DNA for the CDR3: TGTGCCAGCAGCCCGGGACAGGGGATCTACGAGCAGTACTTC.